These 24 T cell receptor beta chains originate from one sample sequenced in a study of blood T cells in healthy people across ages. The second PCR ran about 6 to 11 cycles with a sample-barcoded 5' primer and J-beta primers. One entry per CDR3 protein, called by TCRdb with MiXCR from the 5' RACE reads. The sample records some 1 million distinct CDR3 sequences, over 35% being singletons. Sequences were obtained from blood. The receptors shown here come from a woman in her sixties in good health.

V usage is TRBV28 and J usage is TRBJ2-7; 10 bases match TRBD1. CDR1 is MDHEN and CDR2 is SYDVKM in the germline V gene. The CDR3 spans 16 residues. After removal of 3 bases from V and 1 base from J, the junction contained 6 bases not matched to a gene. The CDR3 DNA follows: TGTGCCAGCAGTTTTGTTCTGGACAGGGGGTCCTACGAGCAGTACTTC. This gives the protein CASSFVLDRGSYEQYF. Combining the CDR3 with reference TRBV28 and TRBJ2-7 gives the whole variable domain DVKVTQSSRYLVKRTGEKVFLECVQDMDHENMFWYRQDPGLGLRLIYFSYDVKMKEKGDIPEGYSVSREKKERFSLILESASTNQTSMYLCASSFVLDRGSYEQYFGPGTRLTVT.

This chain connects TRBV12-3 or TRBV12-4 to TRBJ1-1; TRBD1 matches 8 bases. There are 13 residues in the CDR3. J was trimmed by 5 bases and V by 5 bases; bases with no gene match: 4. Here the CDR3 DNA reads TGTGCCAGCAGTCGACAGGGGTGGACTGAAGCTTTCTTT. Translating it yields CASSRQGWTEAFF.

The chain combines TRBV2 with TRBJ2-5, with D perhaps being TRBD1 or TRBD2 (5 bases each). CDR1 is SNHLY, CDR2 FYNNEI, per germline. The ends were cut back, 4 bases at V and 11 bases at J, with 17 bases in the middle. This CDR3 is 13 amino acids long. The CDR3 loop is CASSGPVVGEQYF. The CDR3 region has the DNA TGTGCCAGCAGTGGACCCGTAGTGGGGGAGCAGTACTTC.

This clonotype was counted only a few times. This sequence joins TRBV9 and TRBJ2-2; no clear D gene. Germline assignment: CDR1 SGDLS and CDR2 YYNGEE. Trimming removed 0 bases at V and 10 bases at J, with 13 bases between. The CDR3 covers 14 residues. The DNA for the CDR3 is TGTGCCAGCAGCGTAGGGACGCCCAGGCAGGAGCTGTTTTTT. Its translation: CASSVGTPRQELFF.

This clonotype was seen a handful of times. The chain carries TRBV7-3 and TRBJ2-1, with D perhaps TRBD2 (5 bases). Germline V gene data show CDR1 as SGHTA and CDR2 as FQGTGA. V lost 2 bases and J lost 6, with 11 bases in between. The CDR3 runs to 14 residues. The CDR3 DNA is TGTGCCAGCAGCTTAGTAGGAGGCCGCAATGAGCAGTTCTTC. Residues: CASSLVGGRNEQFF.

CDR3 loop: CASSFPLAGETYEQYF. The CDR3 DNA is TGTGCCAGCAGTTTTCCACTAGCGGGAGAGACCTACGAGCAGTACTTC. The rearrangement joins TRBV28 to TRBJ2-4; 11 bases are shared with TRBD2. The J call is in doubt because the DNA end fits TRBJ2-7 better. The CDR3 contains 16 residues. The V gene's germline CDR1 is MDHEN and CDR2 SYDVKM.

This clonotype was recorded many times. The CDR3 here is CSARRRRSSYEQYF. The CDR3 bases are TGCAGTGCCCGCAGGAGAAGGAGCTCCTACGAGCAGTACTTC. The chain recombines TRBV20-1 with TRBJ2-7; D not certain. The CDR3 contains 14 residues. CDR1 DFQATT and CDR2 SNEGSKA come from the germline V gene (reference sequence). Trimming pared 6 bases from V and 0 bases from J, leaving 15 bases between.

This clonotype was counted ten times or more. This sequence joins TRBV29-1 and TRBJ1-1, with D perhaps matching TRBD1 (6 bases). The CDR3 contains 14 residues. V lost 4 bases to trimming and J lost 0 bases, with 12 bases between them. Germline CDR1 is SQVTM and CDR2 is ANQGSEA. The CDR3 DNA reads TGCAGCGTTGCCACAGGGCTCTTGAACACTGAAGCTTTCTTT. Its translation: CSVATGLLNTEAFF. Full variable domain (rest looked up from reference TRBV29-1 and TRBJ1-1): SAVISQKPSRDICQRGTSLTIQCQVDSQVTMMFWYRQQPGQSLTLIATANQGSEATYESGFVIDKFPISRPNLTFSTLTVSNMSPEDSSIYLCSVATGLLNTEAFFGQGTRLTVV.

The chain links TRBV5-1 to TRBJ2-6; 12 bases fit TRBD2. The germline gives CDR1 SGHRS, CDR2 YFSETQ. Germline trimming cut 4 bases from V and 1 base from J; bases unmatched to any gene: 15. The CDR3 totals 21 residues. CDR3 sequence reads: CASSRKINPSGRASGANVLTF. CDR3 in DNA: TGCGCCAGCAGCCGAAAAATCAACCCTAGCGGGAGGGCGTCTGGGGCCAACGTCCTGACTTTC.

The chain employs TRBV5-6 and TRBJ1-1; 8 positions match TRBD1. The trim removed 4 bases at V and 5 bases at J, leaving 7 bases unmatched. The CDR3 sequence is 14 residues long. Germline assignment: CDR1 SGHDT and CDR2 YYEEEE. The CDR3 protein is CASSQTGGWTEAFF. The CDR3 region has the DNA TGTGCCAGCAGCCAAACAGGGGGGTGGACTGAAGCTTTCTTT.

This clonotype turned up a few times. CDR3 nucleotides: TGTGCCAGCAGTTCCCCTAGCGGGAACTCCTACGAGCAGTACTTC. Protein: CASSSPSGNSYEQYF. The genes are TRBV27 and TRBJ2-7, with 9 positions matching TRBD2. This CDR3 has 15 residues. From germline, CDR1 is MNHEY and CDR2 SMNVEV (reference sequence). With V trimmed by 4 bases and J by 0 bases, 4 bases remained unmatched.

Written as DNA, the CDR3 is TGCAGTGCTAGAGCTAGTGGGACGGCCTACGAGCAGTACTTC. Its translation is CSARASGTAYEQYF. V is TRBV20-1 and J is TRBJ2-7; D possibly matches TRBD1 or TRBD2 (5 bases each). The CDR3 covers 14 residues. Germline loops: CDR1 DFQATT, CDR2 SNEGSKA (reference sequence). The V end was cut by 1 base, the J end by 2 bases, with 12 bases between.

This clonotype appeared a few times. V gene TRBV30 combines with J gene TRBJ2-1, with a weak D call TRBD2 (6 bases). V was shortened by 5 bases and J by 12 bases, with 17 bases between the two germline ends. The CDR3 spans 12 residues. From germline, CDR1 is GTSNPN and CDR2 SVGIG (reference sequence). CDR3 protein: CAWGQNSGAQFF. CDR3 sequence (DNA): TGTGCCTGGGGGCAAAACTCGGGAGCGCAGTTCTTC.

The CDR3 here is CSARQPTSGQETQYF. In nucleotides, the CDR3 is TGCAGTGCTAGACAACCTACCAGCGGCCAAGAGACCCAGTACTTC. This sequence joins TRBV20-1 and TRBJ2-5; TRBD2 might be the D (5 bases). Germline lookup yields CDR1 DFQATT and CDR2 SNEGSKA (reference sequence). Trimming pared 2 bases from V and 1 base from J, leaving 14 bases between. The CDR3 loop spans 15 amino acids.

J is TRBJ2-7 and V is TRBV7-3, with 7 bases identical to TRBD2. The CDR3 spans 15 residues. Trimming removed 8 bases from V and 7 bases from J; junction bases left unmatched: 17. The V gene's germline CDR1 is SGHTA and CDR2 FQGTGA. The CDR3 loop reads CASPNGGLRENEQYF. In DNA, the CDR3 is TGTGCCAGCCCTAACGGAGGGCTGCGGGAGAATGAGCAGTACTTC.

The chain joins TRBV6-5 to TRBJ2-1; 13 nucleotides line up with TRBD2. Germline V gene sequence: CDR1 MNHEY, CDR2 SVGAGI. Trimming took 4 bases from V and 3 from J; bases not matched to a gene: 9. CDR3 size: 18 residues. The DNA of the CDR3 is TGTGCCAGCAGTTCTAGGACTAGCGGGAGAAAGCGCTACAATGAGCAGTTCTTC. This codes for CASSSRTSGRKRYNEQFF.

CDR3 region: CASSSSTGGTEAFF. As DNA, the CDR3 is TGTGCCAGCAGCTCTTCGACAGGAGGGACTGAAGCTTTCTTT. The chain is built from TRBV7-2 and TRBJ1-1, with D perhaps matching TRBD1 (6 bases). The CDR3 sequence is 14 residues long. Per the germline V gene, CDR1 is SGHTA and CDR2 is FQGNSA. V gave up 4 bases and J gave up 5 bases, with 14 bases separating them. Full variable domain (rest looked up from reference TRBV7-2 and TRBJ1-1): GAGVSQSPSNKVTEKGKDVELRCDPISGHTALYWYRQSLGQGLEFLIYFQGNSAPDKSGLPSDRFSAERTGGSVSTLTIQRTQQEDSAVYLCASSSSTGGTEAFFGQGTRLTVV.

The chain is built from TRBV25-1 and TRBJ2-7; 11 bases agree with TRBD1. The length of the CDR3 is 14 residues. Germline loops: CDR1 MGHDK, CDR2 SYGVNS. J gave up 6 bases and V 2 bases, and 3 bases lay outside the gene matches. The CDR3 bases are TGTGCCAGCAGTGAAGATGGGACAGGGGGCGAGCAGTACTTC. Protein: CASSEDGTGGEQYF.

The table lists this clonotype with many counts. The rearrangement uses TRBV15 and TRBJ2-3; D not certain. The CDR3 spans 12 residues. Trimming stripped 7 bases from V and 3 bases from J, with 8 bases between. Germline CDR1 reads LNHNV; CDR2 reads YYDKDF (reference sequence). The CDR3 sequence: CATNSGTDTQYF. CDR3 coding DNA: TGTGCCACCAATTCCGGGACAGATACGCAGTATTTT.

This chain joins TRBV20-1 and TRBJ2-1, with 12 nucleotides matching TRBD2. From germline, CDR1 is DFQATT and CDR2 SNEGSKA (reference sequence). V lost 6 bases to trimming and J lost 4 bases; unmatched junction nucleotides: 10. The CDR3 runs 16 residues. Written as DNA, the CDR3 is TGCAGTGCCATGATAAGTGGGACTAGCGGGTACAATGAGCAGTTCTTC. Protein sequence: CSAMISGTSGYNEQFF.

This clonotype was detected only a few times. V and J are TRBV4-1 and TRBJ2-3; D is perhaps TRBD1 or TRBD2 (6 bases each). V lost 3 bases to trimming and J lost 2 bases, with 21 bases between them. CDR1 is MGHRA and CDR2 is YSYEKL in the germline V gene. This CDR3 has 18 residues. DNA for the CDR3: TGCGCCAGCAGCCATCTATCACGCGGAGGGGACATCACAGATACGCAGTATTTT. It encodes CASSHLSRGGDITDTQYF.

This chain joins TRBV28 and TRBJ2-7; D may be TRBD2 (6 bases). From germline, CDR1 is MDHEN and CDR2 SYDVKM. The V end lost 4 bases, the J end lost 5 bases, and 12 bases lay between the germline ends. This CDR3 is 13 amino acids long. The CDR3 region is CASSSGEIDEQYF. CDR3 coding DNA: TGTGCCAGCAGTTCGGGGGAAATTGACGAGCAGTACTTC.

This clonotype was seen more than once but under ten times. This chain links TRBV5-1 with TRBJ2-1; TRBD1 matches 9 bases. The J call could be wrong; TRBJ2-7 is a better fit for the DNA end. The CDR3 is made up of 15 amino acids. The germline V gene has CDR1 SGHRS and CDR2 YFSETQ. CDR3 protein: CASSSQGAKYNEQYF. CDR3 sequence (DNA): TGCGCCAGCAGCTCACAGGGGGCGAAGTACAATGAGCAGTACTTC.

V gene TRBV7-3 combines with J gene TRBJ2-7, with D tentatively TRBD1 (5 bases). Germline V CDR1 and CDR2: SGHTA, FQGTGA. This CDR3 has 14 residues. V gave up 0 bases and J gave up 2 bases, with 8 bases separating them. CDR3 DNA: TGTGCCAGCAGCTTAACGGGCAGGGCCTACGAGCAGTACTTC. It is translated as CASSLTGRAYEQYF.